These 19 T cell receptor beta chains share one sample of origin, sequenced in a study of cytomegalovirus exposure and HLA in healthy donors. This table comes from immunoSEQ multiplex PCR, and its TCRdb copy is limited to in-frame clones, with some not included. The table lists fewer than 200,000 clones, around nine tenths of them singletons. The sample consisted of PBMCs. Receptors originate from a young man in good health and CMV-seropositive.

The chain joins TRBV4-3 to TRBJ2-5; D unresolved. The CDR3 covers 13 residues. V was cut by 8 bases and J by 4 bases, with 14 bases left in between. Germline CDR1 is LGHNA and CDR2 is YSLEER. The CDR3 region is CASARNSGETQYF. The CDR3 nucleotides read TGCGCCAGCGCAAGGAACAGTGGAGAGACCCAGTACTTC.

The CDR3 DNA sequence: TGTGCCAGCAGTACACAGGGGGCGAAAGCTTTCTTT. It codes for CASSTQGAKAFF. The chain couples TRBV28 to TRBJ1-1; 9 positions agree with TRBD1. Germline V CDR1 and CDR2: MDHEN, SYDVKM. V dropped 5 bases and J dropped 9; count of bases not matched to a gene: 4. This CDR3 has 12 amino acids.

The CDR3 region has the DNA TGTGCCTGGAGTGTTGAGGCAGATACGCAGTATTTT. Its protein is CAWSVEADTQYF. The chain uses TRBV30 and TRBJ2-3; no definite D call. Germline V gene sequence: CDR1 GTSNPN, CDR2 SVGIG (reference sequence). The CDR3 has 12 amino acids. Trimming stripped 0 bases from V and 4 bases from J, with 5 bases between.

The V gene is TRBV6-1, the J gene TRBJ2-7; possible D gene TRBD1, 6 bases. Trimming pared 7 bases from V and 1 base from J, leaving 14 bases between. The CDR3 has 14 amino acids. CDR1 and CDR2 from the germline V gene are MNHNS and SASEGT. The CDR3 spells CASTIGTPSYEQYF. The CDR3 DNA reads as TGTGCCAGCACCATCGGGACACCTTCCTACGAGCAGTACTTC.

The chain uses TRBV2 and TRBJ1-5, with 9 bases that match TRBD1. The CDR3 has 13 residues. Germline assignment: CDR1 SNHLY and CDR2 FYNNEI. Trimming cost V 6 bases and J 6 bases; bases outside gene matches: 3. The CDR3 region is CASSDRGVQPQHF. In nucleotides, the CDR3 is TGTGCCAGCAGCGACAGGGGGGTTCAGCCCCAGCATTTT.

The CDR3 loop reads CASSLASTSGHYEQYF. CDR3 DNA: TGCGCCAGCAGCTTGGCCTCGACTAGCGGGCATTACGAGCAGTACTTC. The V and J genes are TRBV5-1 and TRBJ2-7; 10 bases align to TRBD2. J lost 4 bases, V lost 0 bases, and 7 bases had no gene match. The CDR3 covers 16 residues. Germline V CDR1 and CDR2: SGHRS, YFSETQ.

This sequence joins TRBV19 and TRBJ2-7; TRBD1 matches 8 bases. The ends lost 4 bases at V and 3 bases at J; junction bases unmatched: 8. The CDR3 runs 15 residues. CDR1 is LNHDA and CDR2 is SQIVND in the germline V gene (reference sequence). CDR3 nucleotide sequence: TGTGCCAGTAGTAAAGACAGGGGCAGCCTCTACGAGCAGTACTTC. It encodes CASSKDRGSLYEQYF.

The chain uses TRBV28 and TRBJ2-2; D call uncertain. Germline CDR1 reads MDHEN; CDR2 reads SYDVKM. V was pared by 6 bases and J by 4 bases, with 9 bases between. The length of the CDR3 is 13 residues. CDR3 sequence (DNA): TGTGCCAGCAGGGCACATATCACCGGGGAGCTGTTTTTT. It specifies CASRAHITGELFF. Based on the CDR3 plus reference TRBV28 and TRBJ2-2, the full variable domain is DVKVTQSSRYLVKRTGEKVFLECVQDMDHENMFWYRQDPGLGLRLIYFSYDVKMKEKGDIPEGYSVSREKKERFSLILESASTNQTSMYLCASRAHITGELFFGEGSRLTVL.

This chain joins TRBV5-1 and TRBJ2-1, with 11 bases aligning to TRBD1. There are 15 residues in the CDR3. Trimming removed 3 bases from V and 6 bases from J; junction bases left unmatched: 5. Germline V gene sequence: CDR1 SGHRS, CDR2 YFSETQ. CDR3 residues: CASSSGTGGSNEQFF. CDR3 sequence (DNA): TGCGCCAGCAGCTCGGGGACAGGGGGGAGCAATGAGCAGTTCTTC.

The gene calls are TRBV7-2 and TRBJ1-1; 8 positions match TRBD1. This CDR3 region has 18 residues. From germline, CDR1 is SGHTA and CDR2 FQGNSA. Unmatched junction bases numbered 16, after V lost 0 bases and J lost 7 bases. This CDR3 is CASSLAGAGGGKEDEAFF. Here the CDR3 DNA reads TGTGCCAGCAGCTTAGCAGGGGCAGGGGGCGGGAAGGAAGATGAAGCTTTCTTT.

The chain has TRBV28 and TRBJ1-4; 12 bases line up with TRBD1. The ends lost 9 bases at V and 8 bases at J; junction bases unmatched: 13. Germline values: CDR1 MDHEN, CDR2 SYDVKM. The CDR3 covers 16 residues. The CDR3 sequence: CASSGTGGVRREKLFF. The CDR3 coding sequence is TGTGCCAGTTCCGGGACAGGGGGCGTGAGAAGGGAAAAACTGTTTTTT. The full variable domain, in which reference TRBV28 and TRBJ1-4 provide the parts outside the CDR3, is DVKVTQSSRYLVKRTGEKVFLECVQDMDHENMFWYRQDPGLGLRLIYFSYDVKMKEKGDIPEGYSVSREKKERFSLILESASTNQTSMYLCASSGTGGVRREKLFFGSGTQLSVL.

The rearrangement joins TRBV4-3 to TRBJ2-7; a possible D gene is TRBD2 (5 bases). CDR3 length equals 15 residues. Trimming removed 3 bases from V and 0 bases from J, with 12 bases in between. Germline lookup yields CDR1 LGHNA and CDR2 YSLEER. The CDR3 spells CASSQYLAPSYEQYF. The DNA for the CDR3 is TGCGCCAGCAGCCAGTATCTAGCTCCCTCCTACGAGCAGTACTTC.

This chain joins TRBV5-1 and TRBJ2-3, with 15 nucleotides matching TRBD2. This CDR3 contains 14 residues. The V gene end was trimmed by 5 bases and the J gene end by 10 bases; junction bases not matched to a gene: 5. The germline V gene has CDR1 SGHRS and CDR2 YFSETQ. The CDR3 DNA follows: TGCGCCAGCAGTCGGGGGACTAGCGGGGGGTCGCAGTATTTT. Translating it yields CASSRGTSGGSQYF.

CDR3 nucleotide sequence: TGTGCCAGCAGCGGGGACAGGGGCTCCTACAATGAGCAGTTCTTC. Translation gives CASSGDRGSYNEQFF. The chain carries TRBV7-3 and TRBJ2-1; 10 bases are shared with TRBD1. Germline CDR1 reads SGHTA; CDR2 reads FQGTGA. This CDR3 has 15 residues. J was trimmed by 0 bases and V by 5 bases; bases with no gene match: 1.

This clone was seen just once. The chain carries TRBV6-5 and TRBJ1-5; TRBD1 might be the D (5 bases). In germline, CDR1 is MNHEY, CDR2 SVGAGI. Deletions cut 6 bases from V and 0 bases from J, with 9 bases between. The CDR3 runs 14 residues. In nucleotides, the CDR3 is TGTGCCAGCAGCCCCAGGGATAGCAATCAGCCCCAGCATTTT. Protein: CASSPRDSNQPQHF.

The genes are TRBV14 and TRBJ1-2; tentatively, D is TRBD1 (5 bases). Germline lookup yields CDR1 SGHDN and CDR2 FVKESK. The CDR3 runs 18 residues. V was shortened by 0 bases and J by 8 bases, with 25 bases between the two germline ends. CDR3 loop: CASSQDSTRRVENLGYTF. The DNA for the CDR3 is TGTGCCAGCAGCCAAGATTCAACGCGCAGGGTGGAGAATTTGGGCTACACCTTC.

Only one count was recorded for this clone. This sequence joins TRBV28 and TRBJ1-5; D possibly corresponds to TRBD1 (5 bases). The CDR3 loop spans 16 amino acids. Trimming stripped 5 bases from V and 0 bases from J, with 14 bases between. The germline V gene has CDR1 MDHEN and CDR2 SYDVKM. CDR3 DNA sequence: TGTGCCAGCAGTGTTGGGGGGTCGAATAGCAATCAGCCCCAGCATTTT. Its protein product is CASSVGGSNSNQPQHF.

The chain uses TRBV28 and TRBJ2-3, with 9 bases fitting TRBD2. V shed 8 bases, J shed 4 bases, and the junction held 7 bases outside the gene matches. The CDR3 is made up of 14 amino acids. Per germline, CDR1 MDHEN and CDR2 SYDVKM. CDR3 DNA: TGTGCCAGCCGGGGGACTAGCAAGGCAGATACGCAGTATTTT. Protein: CASRGTSKADTQYF.

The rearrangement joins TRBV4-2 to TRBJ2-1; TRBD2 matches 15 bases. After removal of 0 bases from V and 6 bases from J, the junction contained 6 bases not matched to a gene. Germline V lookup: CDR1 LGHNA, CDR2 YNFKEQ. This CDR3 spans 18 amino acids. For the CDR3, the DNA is TGTGCCAGCAGCCAAGACCCCGGACTAGCGGGAGGGGCCAATGAGCAGTTCTTC. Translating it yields CASSQDPGLAGGANEQFF.